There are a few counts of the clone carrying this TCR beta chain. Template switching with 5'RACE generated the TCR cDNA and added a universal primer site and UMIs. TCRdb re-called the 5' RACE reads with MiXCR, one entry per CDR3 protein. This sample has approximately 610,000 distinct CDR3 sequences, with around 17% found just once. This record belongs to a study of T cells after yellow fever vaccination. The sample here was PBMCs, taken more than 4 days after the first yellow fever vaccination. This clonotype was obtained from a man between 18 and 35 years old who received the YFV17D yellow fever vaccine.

The CDR3 region has the DNA TGTGCCAGCAGCCCGACAGTTGTCTATGGCTACACCTTC. It yields the protein CASSPTVVYGYTF. This chain uses TRBV6-1 with TRBJ1-2; TRBD1 is a possible D gene (5 bases). This CDR3 region has 13 residues. CDR1 MNHNS and CDR2 SASEGT come from the germline V gene. Trimming stripped 6 bases from V and 4 bases from J, with 12 bases between.